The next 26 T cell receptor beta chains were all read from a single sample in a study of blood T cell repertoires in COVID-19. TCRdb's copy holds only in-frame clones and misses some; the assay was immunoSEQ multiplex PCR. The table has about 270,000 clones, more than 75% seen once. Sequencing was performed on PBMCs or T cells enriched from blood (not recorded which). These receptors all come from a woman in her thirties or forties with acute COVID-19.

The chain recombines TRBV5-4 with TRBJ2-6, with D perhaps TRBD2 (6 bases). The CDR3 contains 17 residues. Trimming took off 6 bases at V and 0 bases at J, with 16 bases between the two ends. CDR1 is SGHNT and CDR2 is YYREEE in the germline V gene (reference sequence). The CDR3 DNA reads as TGTGCCAGCACGAGACGCGCGGGGATCTCTGGGGCCAACGTCCTGACTTTC. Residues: CASTRRAGISGANVLTF.

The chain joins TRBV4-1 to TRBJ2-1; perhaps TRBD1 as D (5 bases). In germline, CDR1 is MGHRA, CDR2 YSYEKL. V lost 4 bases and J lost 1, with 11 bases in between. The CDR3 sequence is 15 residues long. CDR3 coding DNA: TGCGCCAGCAGCCCGAGGACAATATCCTACAATGAGCAGTTCTTC. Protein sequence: CASSPRTISYNEQFF.

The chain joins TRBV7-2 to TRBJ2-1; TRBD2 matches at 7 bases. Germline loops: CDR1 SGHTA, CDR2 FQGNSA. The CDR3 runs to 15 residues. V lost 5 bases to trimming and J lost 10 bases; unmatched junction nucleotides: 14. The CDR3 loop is CASSRRAGEWGEQFF. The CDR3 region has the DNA TGTGCCAGCAGCCGCAGGGCGGGAGAATGGGGGGAGCAGTTCTTC.

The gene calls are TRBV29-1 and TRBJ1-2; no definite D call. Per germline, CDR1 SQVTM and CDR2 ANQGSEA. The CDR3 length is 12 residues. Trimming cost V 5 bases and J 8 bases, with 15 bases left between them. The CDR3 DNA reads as TGCAGCGTTCGATTCGGAACGGGAGGCTACACCTTC. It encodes CSVRFGTGGYTF.

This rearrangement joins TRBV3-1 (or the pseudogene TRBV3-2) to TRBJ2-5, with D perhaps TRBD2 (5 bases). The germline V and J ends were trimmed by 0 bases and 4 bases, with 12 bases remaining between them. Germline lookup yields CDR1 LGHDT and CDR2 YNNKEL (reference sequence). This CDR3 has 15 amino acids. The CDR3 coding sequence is TGTGCCAGCAGCCAAGAGGGCGGGCGGTTAGAGACCCAGTACTTC. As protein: CASSQEGGRLETQYF.

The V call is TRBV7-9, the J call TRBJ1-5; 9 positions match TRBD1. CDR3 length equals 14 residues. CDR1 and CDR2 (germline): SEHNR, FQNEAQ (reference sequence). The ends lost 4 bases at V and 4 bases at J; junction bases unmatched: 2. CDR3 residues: CASSSGQGNQPQHF. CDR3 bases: TGTGCCAGCAGCTCGGGACAGGGTAATCAGCCCCAGCATTTT.

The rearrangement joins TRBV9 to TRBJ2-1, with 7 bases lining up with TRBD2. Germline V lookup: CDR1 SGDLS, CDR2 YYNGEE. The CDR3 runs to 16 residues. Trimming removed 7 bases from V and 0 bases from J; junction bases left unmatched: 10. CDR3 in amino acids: CASSRGGGSSYNEQFF. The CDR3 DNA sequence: TGTGCCAGCTCCCGTGGCGGCGGGAGCTCCTACAATGAGCAGTTCTTC.

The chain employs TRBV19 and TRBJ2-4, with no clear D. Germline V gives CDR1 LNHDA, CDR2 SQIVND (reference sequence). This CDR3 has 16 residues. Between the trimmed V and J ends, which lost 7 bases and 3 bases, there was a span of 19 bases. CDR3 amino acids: CASTAFLAPGKNIQYF. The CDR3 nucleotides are TGTGCCAGTACCGCCTTTCTCGCCCCGGGCAAAAACATTCAGTACTTC. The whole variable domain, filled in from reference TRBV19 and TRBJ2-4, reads DGGITQSPKYLFRKEGQNVTLSCEQNLNHDAMYWYRQDPGQGLRLIYYSQIVNDFQKGDIAEGYSVSREKKESFPLTVTSAQKNPTAFYLCASTAFLAPGKNIQYFGAGTRLSVL.

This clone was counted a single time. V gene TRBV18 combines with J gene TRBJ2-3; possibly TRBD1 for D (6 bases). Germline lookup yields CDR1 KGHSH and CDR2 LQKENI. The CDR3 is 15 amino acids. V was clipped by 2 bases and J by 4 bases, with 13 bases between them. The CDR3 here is CASSPRQGLADTQYF. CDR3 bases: TGTGCCAGCTCACCAAGGCAGGGGTTAGCAGATACGCAGTATTTT.

The CDR3 DNA follows: TGTGCCACCGGACAGGGTGATCAGCCCCAGCATTTT. This translates into CATGQGDQPQHF. The chain combines TRBV24-1 with TRBJ1-5; 8 bases agree with TRBD1. Trimming cost V 9 bases and J 5 bases; bases outside gene matches: 2. From germline, CDR1 is KGHDR and CDR2 SFDVKD. CDR3 length equals 12 residues.

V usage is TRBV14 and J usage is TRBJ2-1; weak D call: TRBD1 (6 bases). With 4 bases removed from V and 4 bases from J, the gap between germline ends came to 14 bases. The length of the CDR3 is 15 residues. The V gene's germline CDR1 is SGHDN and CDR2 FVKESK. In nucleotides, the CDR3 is TGTGCCAGCAGCCTCAAGGACAGTACATACAATGAGCAGTTCTTC. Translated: CASSLKDSTYNEQFF.

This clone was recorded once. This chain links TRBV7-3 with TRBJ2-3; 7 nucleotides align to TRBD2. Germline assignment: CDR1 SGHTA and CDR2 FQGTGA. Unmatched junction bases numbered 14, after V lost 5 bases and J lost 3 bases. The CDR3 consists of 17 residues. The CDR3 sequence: CASSRLAVIEGTDTQYF. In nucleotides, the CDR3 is TGTGCCAGCAGCCGTCTAGCGGTAATCGAAGGGACAGATACGCAGTATTTT.

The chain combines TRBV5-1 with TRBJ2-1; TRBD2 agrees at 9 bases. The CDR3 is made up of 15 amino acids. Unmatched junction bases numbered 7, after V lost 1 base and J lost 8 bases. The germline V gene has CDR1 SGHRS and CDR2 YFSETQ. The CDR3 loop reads CASSLISGGSYEQFF. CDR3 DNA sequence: TGCGCCAGCAGCTTGATTAGCGGGGGTTCTTATGAGCAGTTCTTC.

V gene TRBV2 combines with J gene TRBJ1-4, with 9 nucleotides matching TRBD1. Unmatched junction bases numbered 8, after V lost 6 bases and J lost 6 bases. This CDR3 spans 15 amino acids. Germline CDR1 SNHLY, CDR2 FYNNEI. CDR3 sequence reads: CASRETGGGYEKLFF. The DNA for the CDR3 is TGTGCCAGCAGGGAAACAGGGGGCGGATATGAAAAACTGTTTTTT.

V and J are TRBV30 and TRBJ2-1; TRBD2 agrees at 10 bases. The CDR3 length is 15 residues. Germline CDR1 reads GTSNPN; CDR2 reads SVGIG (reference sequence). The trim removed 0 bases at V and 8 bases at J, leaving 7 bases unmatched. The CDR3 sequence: CAWSVRLAGIDEQFF. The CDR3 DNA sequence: TGTGCCTGGAGTGTTAGACTAGCGGGCATCGATGAGCAGTTCTTC.

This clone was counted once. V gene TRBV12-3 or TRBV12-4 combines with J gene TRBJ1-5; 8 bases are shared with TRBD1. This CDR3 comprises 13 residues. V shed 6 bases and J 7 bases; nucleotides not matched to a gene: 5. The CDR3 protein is CASRDRGVQPQHF. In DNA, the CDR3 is TGTGCCAGCAGAGACAGGGGCGTGCAGCCCCAGCATTTT.

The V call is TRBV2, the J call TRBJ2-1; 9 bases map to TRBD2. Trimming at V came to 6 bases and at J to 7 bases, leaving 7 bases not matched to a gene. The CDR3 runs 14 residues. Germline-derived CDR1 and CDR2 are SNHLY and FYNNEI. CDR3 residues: CASSAGRGGNEQFF. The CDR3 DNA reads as TGTGCCAGCAGCGCCGGGCGGGGGGGAAATGAGCAGTTCTTC.

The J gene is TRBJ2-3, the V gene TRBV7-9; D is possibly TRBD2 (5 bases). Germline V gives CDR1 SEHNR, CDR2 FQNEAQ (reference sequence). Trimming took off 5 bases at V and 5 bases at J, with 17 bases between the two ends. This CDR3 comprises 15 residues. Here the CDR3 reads CASSHWSAGGDTQYF. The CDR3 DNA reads TGTGCCAGCAGCCACTGGTCGGCGGGTGGAGATACGCAGTATTTT.

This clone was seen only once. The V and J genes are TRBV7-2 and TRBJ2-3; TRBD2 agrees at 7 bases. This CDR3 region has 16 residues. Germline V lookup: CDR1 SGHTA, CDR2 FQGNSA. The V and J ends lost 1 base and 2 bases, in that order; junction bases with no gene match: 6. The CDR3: CASSLEIGRYTDTQYF. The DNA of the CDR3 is TGTGCCAGCAGCTTAGAAATCGGGAGGTACACAGATACGCAGTATTTT.

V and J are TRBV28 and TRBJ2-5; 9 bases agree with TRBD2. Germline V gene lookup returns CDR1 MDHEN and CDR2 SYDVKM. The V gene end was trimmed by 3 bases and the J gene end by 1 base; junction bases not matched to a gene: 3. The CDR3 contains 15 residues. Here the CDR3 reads CASSLTSGGQETQYF. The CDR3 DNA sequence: TGTGCCAGCAGTTTGACTAGCGGAGGCCAAGAGACCCAGTACTTC.

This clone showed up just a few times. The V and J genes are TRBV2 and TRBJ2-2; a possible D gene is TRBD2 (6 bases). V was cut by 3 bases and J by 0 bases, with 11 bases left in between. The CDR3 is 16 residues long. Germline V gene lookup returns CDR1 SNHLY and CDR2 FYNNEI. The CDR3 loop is CASSEGLDTNTGELFF. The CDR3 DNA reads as TGTGCCAGCAGTGAGGGACTGGATACGAACACCGGGGAGCTGTTTTTT.

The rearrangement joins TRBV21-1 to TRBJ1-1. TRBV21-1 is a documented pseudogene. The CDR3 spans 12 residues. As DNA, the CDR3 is TGTGCCAGCAGCAGAATGGCGGATGAAGCTTTCTTT. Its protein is CASSRMADEAFF.

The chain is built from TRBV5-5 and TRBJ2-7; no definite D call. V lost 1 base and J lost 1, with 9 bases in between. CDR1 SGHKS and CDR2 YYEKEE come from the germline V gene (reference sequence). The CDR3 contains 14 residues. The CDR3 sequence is CASSLWYGSYEQYF. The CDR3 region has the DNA TGTGCCAGCAGCTTGTGGTACGGTTCCTACGAGCAGTACTTC.

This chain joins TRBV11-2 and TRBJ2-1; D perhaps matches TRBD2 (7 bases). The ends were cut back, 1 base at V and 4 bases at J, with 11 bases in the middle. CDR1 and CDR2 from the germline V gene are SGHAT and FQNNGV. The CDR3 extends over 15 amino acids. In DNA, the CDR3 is TGTGCCAGCAGCTTAGCCAGCGGGACATACAATGAGCAGTTCTTC. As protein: CASSLASGTYNEQFF.

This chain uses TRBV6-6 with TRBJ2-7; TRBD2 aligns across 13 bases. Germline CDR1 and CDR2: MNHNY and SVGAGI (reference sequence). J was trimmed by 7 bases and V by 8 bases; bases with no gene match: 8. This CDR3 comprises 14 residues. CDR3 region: CASGTSGMTWEQYF. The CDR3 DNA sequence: TGTGCCAGCGGGACTAGCGGGATGACCTGGGAGCAGTACTTC.

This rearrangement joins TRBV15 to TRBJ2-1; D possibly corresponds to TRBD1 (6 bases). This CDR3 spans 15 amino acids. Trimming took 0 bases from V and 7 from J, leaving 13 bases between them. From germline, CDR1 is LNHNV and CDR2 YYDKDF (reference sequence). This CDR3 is CATSREGTIGNEQFF. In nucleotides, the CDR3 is TGTGCCACCAGCAGAGAGGGGACAATTGGAAATGAGCAGTTCTTC.